These 10 T cell receptor beta chains share one sample of origin, sequenced in a study of T-cell memory formation after mild COVID-19. TCRdb reprocessed the 5' RACE reads with MiXCR, giving one entry per CDR3 protein. The data contain about 35,000 distinct CDR3 sequences, around 21% of them singletons. The sample consisted of PBMCs or a T cell subset sorted from them (not recorded which). The receptors were sampled from an adult who had mild COVID-19 (a few samples of this study predate the infection). Cell type and time point are not known.

At least ten counts were recorded for this clonotype. The V and J genes are TRBV24-1 and TRBJ1-1; the D is unclear. The CDR3 extends over 15 amino acids. Trimming stripped 4 bases from V and 0 bases from J, with 11 bases between. CDR1 is KGHDR, CDR2 SFDVKD, per germline. DNA for the CDR3: TGTGCCACCAGTGACCCAGTAGGGATGAACACTGAAGCTTTCTTT. As protein: CATSDPVGMNTEAFF.

This clonotype appeared many times. The chain links TRBV15 to TRBJ2-1, with D perhaps matching TRBD2 (7 bases). Deletions cut 3 bases from V and 8 bases from J, with 17 bases between. Germline assignment: CDR1 LNHNV and CDR2 YYDKDF (reference sequence). The CDR3 runs 15 residues. The CDR3 spells CATSRRGRKEDEQFF. The CDR3 bases are TGTGCCACCAGCAGGCGGGGGCGGAAAGAGGATGAGCAGTTCTTC.

This clonotype was recorded only once. The genes are TRBV7-3 and TRBJ1-2; a possible D gene is TRBD1 (6 bases). V was clipped by 3 bases and J by 2 bases, with 7 bases between them. This CDR3 has 13 residues. Per germline, CDR1 SGHTA and CDR2 FQGTGA. The CDR3 DNA reads TGTGCCAGCAGCTTTGGACAGAACTATGGCTACACCTTC. Amino acid sequence: CASSFGQNYGYTF.

By sample fraction, this clonotype is medium-sized. This rearrangement joins TRBV12-3 or TRBV12-4 to TRBJ2-6; D is possibly TRBD2 (5 bases). V was shortened by 2 bases and J by 1 base, with 6 bases between the two germline ends. CDR3 length equals 15 residues. CDR3 loop: CASSLRGSGANVLTF. In nucleotides, the CDR3 is TGTGCCAGCAGTTTACGGGGTTCTGGGGCCAACGTCCTGACTTTC.

This clonotype came up many times. The rearrangement uses TRBV21-1 and TRBJ2-1. TRBV21-1 is a pseudogene segment. This CDR3 has 13 amino acids. The chain's CDR3 is CAIHRPYGNEQFF. Here the CDR3 DNA reads TGTGCCATCCACCGACCCTACGGCAATGAGCAGTTCTTC.

The chain uses TRBV12-3 or TRBV12-4 and TRBJ1-2, with a weak D call TRBD1 (6 bases). The CDR3 extends over 14 amino acids. Trimming removed 8 bases from V and 0 bases from J, with 13 bases in between. The CDR3 region has the DNA TGTGCCAGCTATTATACAGGGTCTAACTATGGCTACACCTTC. Translated: CASYYTGSNYGYTF.

This clonotype turned up a few times. V usage is TRBV24-1 and J usage is TRBJ1-2; D may be TRBD1 (5 bases). Trimming removed 10 bases at V and 7 bases at J, with 18 bases between. The CDR3 consists of 13 residues. Germline CDR1 reads KGHDR; CDR2 reads SFDVKD. The CDR3: CATTSGEETGYTF. CDR3 sequence (DNA): TGTGCCACAACCTCGGGGGAAGAAACTGGCTACACCTTC.

This clonotype was seen a few times. V gene TRBV1 combines with J gene TRBJ2-7; the table's TRBD1 call for D was not verified on the DNA. TRBV1 is marked as a pseudogene. The CDR3 contains 15 residues. The CDR3 sequence is CTSSPERGKEDEQYF. Written as DNA, the CDR3 is TGCACCAGCAGCCCCGAGAGAGGGAAGGAGGACGAGCAGTACTTC.

In this sample, this clonotype turned up many times. The genes are TRBV7-3 and TRBJ1-6, with a weak D call TRBD1 (5 bases). Trimming removed 4 bases at V and 9 bases at J, with 16 bases between. CDR1 and CDR2 (germline): SGHTA, FQGTGA. The CDR3 has 15 residues. CDR3 sequence reads: CASSSGRQRGSPLHF. The CDR3 DNA sequence: TGTGCCAGCAGCTCGGGACGGCAAAGGGGTTCACCCCTCCACTTT.

The chain is built from TRBV29-1 and TRBJ2-1; a possible D gene is TRBD1 (6 bases). V lost 4 bases and J lost 8, with 12 bases in between. The CDR3 is 12 amino acids. Germline V gene data show CDR1 as SQVTM and CDR2 as ANQGSEA. The CDR3 DNA reads as TGCAGCGTTGCTCAGGGGTGGGATGAGCAGTTCTTC. This gives the protein CSVAQGWDEQFF.